The source of this T cell receptor beta chain is a study of blood T cell repertoires in COVID-19. Turning to the study itself: Whether acute or convalescent, the COVID-19 samples came from the United States, Italy and Spain. From T cells, B-cell-depleted T cells, or PBMCs came the material, which was cDNA or gDNA.

Per the study methods: Estimation of nucleated cell counts was performed using reference gene primer amplification. This table comes from immunoSEQ multiplex PCR, and its TCRdb copy is limited to in-frame clones, with some not included. V and J calls plus clone size are reproduced from that table; the DNA served to infer D and trimming. This sample yields about 260,000 clones, of which 88% are seen a single time; about 4% belongs to the top ten. The CDR3 totals 16 residues. V trimming: 0 bases; J trimming: 2 bases; junction bases outside the gene matches: 4. Per the germline V gene, CDR1 is SGHRS and CDR2 is YFSETQ.

This receptor was taken from a man in his 60s who had recovered from COVID-19. The chain is built from TRBV5-1 and TRBJ2-5; TRBD1 agrees at 10 bases. Sequenced material: peripheral blood. CDR3: CASSLGDRGNQETQYF. The CDR3, as DNA: TGCGCCAGCAGCTTGGGGGACAGGGGCAATCAAGAGACCCAGTACTTC. Full variable domain (rest looked up from reference TRBV5-1 and TRBJ2-5): KAGVTQTPRYLIKTRGQQVTLSCSPISGHRSVSWYQQTPGQGLQFLFEYFSETQRNKGNFPGRFSGRQFSNSRSEMNVSTLELGDSALYLCASSLGDRGNQETQYFGPGTRLLVL.